This T cell receptor (beta chain) emerged from a study of cytomegalovirus exposure and HLA in healthy donors. 60 Vbeta and 13 Jbeta primers were used in PCR. Here immunoSEQ multiplex PCR was the method, and the copy in TCRdb shows in-frame clones only, minus some. The sample yields 150,000 to 200,000 clones, 65% to 80% seen once. Germline V gives CDR1 MNHEY, CDR2 SMNVEV (reference sequence). The V end lost 2 bases, the J end lost 0 bases, and 10 bases lay between the germline ends. This CDR3 is built from 15 residues. The J gene is TRBJ1-1, the V gene TRBV27, with D possibly matching TRBD1 (6 bases). This TCR was recovered from a woman aged 40 to 50 in good health and CMV-seronegative. Material for sequencing was PBMCs. In DNA form, the CDR3 reads TGTGCCAGCAGTTTAAAGGGGGACATGAACACTGAAGCTTTCTTT. Translation: CASSLKGDMNTEAFF.